This T cell receptor (beta chain) was obtained from a study of T cells in Graves' hyperthyroidism and ophthalmopathy. Study at large: Peripheral blood specimens were obtained at initial diagnosis, prior to any treatment.

Pregnant or lactating patients were excluded, as were those with uncontrolled infection or other autoimmune disease. Looked up from germline, CDR1 is SGDLS and CDR2 is YYNGEE. The CDR3 length is 15 residues. The V gene lost 7 bases and the J gene lost 3 bases, with 16 bases spanning the gap. In its sample, this clonotype was seen a few times. The TCR beta CDR3 regions underwent amplification using RNA transcripts as the source. TCR CDR3 underwent first-round RT-PCR with the HTBI primer set. MiXCR, run by TCRdb on the multiplex PCR reads, gives a single entry per CDR3 protein. Among over 550,000 distinct CDR3 sequences listed, roughly a sixth were seen once.

The sequence was collected from a woman aged 18-35 years with Graves' hyperthyroidism. The sample was blood. The chain employs TRBV9 and TRBJ2-2; a possible D gene is TRBD1 (6 bases). The CDR3 spells CASATGTRDTGELFF. CDR3 nucleotide sequence: TGTGCCAGCGCCACAGGGACCCGGGACACCGGGGAGCTGTTTTTT.